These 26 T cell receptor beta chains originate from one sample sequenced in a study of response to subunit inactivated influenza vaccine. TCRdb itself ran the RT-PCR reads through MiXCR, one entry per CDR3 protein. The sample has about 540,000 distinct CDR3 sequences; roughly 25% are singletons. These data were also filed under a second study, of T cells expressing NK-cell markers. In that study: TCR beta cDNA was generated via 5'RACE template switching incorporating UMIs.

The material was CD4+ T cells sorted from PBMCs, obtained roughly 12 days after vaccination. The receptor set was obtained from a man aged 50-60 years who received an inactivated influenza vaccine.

The CDR3 coding sequence is TGTGCCAGCACCAAGCGGGGGGTTGCAGATACGCAGTATTTT. This gives the protein CASTKRGVADTQYF. The rearrangement uses TRBV12-3 or TRBV12-4 and TRBJ2-3, with 9 bases matching TRBD2. V was pared by 7 bases and J by 4 bases, with 6 bases of the junction left unmatched. The CDR3 is 14 amino acids.

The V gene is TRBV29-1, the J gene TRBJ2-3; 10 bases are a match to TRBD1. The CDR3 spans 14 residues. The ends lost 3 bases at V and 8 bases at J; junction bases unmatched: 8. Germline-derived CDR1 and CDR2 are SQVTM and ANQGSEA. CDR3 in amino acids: CSVEPPGQGTTQYF. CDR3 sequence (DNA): TGCAGCGTTGAGCCTCCGGGACAGGGGACTACGCAGTATTTT.

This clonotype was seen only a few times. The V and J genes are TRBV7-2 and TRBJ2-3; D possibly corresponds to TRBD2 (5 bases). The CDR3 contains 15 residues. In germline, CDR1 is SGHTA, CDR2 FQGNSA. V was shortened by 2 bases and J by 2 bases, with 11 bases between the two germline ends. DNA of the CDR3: TGTGCCAGCAGCTTATTCGGACTCCCCACAGATACGCAGTATTTT. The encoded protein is CASSLFGLPTDTQYF.

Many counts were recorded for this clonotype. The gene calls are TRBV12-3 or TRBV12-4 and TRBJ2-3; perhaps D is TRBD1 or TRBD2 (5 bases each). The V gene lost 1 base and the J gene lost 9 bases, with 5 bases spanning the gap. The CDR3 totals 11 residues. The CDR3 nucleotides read TGTGCCAGCAGTTTAGGGGGGACGCAGTATTTT. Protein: CASSLGGTQYF.

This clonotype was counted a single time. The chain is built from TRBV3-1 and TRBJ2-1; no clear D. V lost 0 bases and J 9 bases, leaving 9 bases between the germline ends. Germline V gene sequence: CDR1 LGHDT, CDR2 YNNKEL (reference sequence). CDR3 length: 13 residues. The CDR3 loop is CASSQDPLTEQFF. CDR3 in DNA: TGTGCCAGCAGCCAAGACCCTCTGACTGAGCAGTTCTTC.

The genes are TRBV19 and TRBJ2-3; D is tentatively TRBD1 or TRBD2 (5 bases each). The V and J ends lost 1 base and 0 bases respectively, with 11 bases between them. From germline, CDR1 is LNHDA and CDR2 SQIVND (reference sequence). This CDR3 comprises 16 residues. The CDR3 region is CASSIGGTTSTDTQYF. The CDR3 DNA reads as TGTGCCAGTAGTATAGGAGGGACGACTAGCACAGATACGCAGTATTTT.

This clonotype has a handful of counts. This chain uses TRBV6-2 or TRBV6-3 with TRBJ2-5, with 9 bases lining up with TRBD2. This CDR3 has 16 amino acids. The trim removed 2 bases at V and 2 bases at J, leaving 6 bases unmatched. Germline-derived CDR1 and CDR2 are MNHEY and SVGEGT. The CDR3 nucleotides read TGTGCCAGCAGTTACCTCGCTAGCGGGGATCAAGAGACCCAGTACTTC. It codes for CASSYLASGDQETQYF.

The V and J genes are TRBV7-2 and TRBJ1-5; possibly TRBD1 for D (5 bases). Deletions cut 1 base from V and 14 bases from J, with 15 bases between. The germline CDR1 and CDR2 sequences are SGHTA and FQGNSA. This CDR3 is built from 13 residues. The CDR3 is CASSLDEDTQEHF. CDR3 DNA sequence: TGTGCCAGCAGCTTAGATGAGGACACTCAAGAGCATTTT. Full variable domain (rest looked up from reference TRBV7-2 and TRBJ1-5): GAGVSQSPSNKVTEKGKDVELRCDPISGHTALYWYRQSLGQGLEFLIYFQGNSAPDKSGLPSDRFSAERTGGSVSTLTIQRTQQEDSAVYLCASSLDEDTQEHFGDGTRLSIL.

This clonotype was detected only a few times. This chain's CDR3 is CASSLRVLRSGQFF. The CDR3, as DNA: TGTGCCAGCAGTTTAAGGGTGTTAAGGTCAGGACAGTTTTTT. The rearrangement links TRBV12-3 or TRBV12-4 to TRBJ1-4; the D gene is possibly TRBD1 (5 bases). V dropped 2 bases and J dropped 16 bases, with 20 bases sitting between them. This CDR3 comprises 14 residues.

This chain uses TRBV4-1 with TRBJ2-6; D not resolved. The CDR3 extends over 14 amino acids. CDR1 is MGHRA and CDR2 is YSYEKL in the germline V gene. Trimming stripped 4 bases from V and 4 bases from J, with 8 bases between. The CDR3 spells CASSLLWGANVLTF. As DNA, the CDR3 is TGCGCCAGCAGCCTTTTGTGGGGGGCCAACGTCCTGACTTTC.

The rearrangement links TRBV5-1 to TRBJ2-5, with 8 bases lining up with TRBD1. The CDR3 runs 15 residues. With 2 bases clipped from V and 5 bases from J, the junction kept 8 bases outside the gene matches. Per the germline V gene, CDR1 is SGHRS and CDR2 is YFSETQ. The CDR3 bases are TGCGCCAGCAGCTTTTCGGGACAGGAATCGGAGACCCAGTACTTC. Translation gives CASSFSGQESETQYF. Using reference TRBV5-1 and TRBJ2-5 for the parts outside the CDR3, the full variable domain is KAGVTQTPRYLIKTRGQQVTLSCSPISGHRSVSWYQQTPGQGLQFLFEYFSETQRNKGNFPGRFSGRQFSNSRSEMNVSTLELGDSALYLCASSFSGQESETQYFGPGTRLLVL.

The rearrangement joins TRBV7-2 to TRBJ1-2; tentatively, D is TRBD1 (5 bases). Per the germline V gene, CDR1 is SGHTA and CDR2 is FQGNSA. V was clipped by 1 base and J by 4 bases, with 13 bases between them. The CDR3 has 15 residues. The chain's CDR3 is CASSLGRQSSYGYTF. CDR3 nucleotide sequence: TGTGCCAGCAGCTTAGGACGACAGAGTTCCTATGGCTACACCTTC. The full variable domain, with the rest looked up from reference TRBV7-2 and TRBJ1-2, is GAGVSQSPSNKVTEKGKDVELRCDPISGHTALYWYRQSLGQGLEFLIYFQGNSAPDKSGLPSDRFSAERTGGSVSTLTIQRTQQEDSAVYLCASSLGRQSSYGYTFGSGTRLTVV.

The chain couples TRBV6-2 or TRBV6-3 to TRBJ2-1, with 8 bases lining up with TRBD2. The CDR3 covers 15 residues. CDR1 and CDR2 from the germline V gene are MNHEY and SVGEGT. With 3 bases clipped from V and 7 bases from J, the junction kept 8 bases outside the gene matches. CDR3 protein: CASSYSAGVLNEQFF. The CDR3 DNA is TGTGCCAGCAGTTATTCAGCGGGGGTTTTAAATGAGCAGTTCTTC.

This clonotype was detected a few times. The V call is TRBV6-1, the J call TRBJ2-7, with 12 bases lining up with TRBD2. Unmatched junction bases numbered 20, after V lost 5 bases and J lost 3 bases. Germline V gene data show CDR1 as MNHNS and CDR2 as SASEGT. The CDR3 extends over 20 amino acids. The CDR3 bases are TGTGCCAGCAGTAAGAGACGGACTAGCGGGAACCCACAGCGCCTCTACGAGCAGTACTTC. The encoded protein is CASSKRRTSGNPQRLYEQYF.

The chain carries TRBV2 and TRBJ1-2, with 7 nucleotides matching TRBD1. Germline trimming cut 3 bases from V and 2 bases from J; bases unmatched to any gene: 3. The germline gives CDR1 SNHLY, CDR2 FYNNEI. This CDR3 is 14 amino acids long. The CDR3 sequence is CASSDLQGNYGYTF. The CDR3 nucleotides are TGTGCCAGCAGTGATCTACAGGGGAACTATGGCTACACCTTC.

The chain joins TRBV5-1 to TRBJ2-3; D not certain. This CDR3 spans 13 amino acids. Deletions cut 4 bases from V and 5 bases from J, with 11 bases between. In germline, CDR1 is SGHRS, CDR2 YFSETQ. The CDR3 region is CASSVRTQDTQYF. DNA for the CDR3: TGCGCCAGCAGCGTCCGTACCCAAGATACGCAGTATTTT. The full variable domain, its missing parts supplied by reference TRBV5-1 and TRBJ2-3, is KAGVTQTPRYLIKTRGQQVTLSCSPISGHRSVSWYQQTPGQGLQFLFEYFSETQRNKGNFPGRFSGRQFSNSRSEMNVSTLELGDSALYLCASSVRTQDTQYFGPGTRLTVL.

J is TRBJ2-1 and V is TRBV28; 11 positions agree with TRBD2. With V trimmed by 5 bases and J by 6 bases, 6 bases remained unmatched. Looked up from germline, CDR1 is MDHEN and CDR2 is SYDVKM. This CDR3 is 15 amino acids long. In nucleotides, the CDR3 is TGTGCCAGCAGTCGATTAGCGGGAGGGGGCAATGAGCAGTTCTTC. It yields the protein CASSRLAGGGNEQFF.

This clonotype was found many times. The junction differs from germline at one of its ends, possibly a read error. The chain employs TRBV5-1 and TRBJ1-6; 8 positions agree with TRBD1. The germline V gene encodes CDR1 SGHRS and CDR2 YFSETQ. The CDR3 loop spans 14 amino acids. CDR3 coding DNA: TGTGCCAGCAGCCTGGGACAGGAGAATTCACCCCTCCACTTT. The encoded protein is CASSLGQENSPLHF.

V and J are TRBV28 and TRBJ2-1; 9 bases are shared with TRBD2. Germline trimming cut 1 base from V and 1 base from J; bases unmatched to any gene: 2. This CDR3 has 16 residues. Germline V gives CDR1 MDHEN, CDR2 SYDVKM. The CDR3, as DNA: TGTGCCAGCAGTTTATCCGCGGGGGGGTCCTACAATGAGCAGTTCTTC. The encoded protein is CASSLSAGGSYNEQFF.

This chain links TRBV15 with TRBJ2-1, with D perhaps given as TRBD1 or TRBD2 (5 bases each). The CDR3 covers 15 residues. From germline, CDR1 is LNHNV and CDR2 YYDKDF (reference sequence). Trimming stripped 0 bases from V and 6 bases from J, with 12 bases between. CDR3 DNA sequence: TGTGCCACCAGCAGAGATCCGGCAGGGAGCAATGAGCAGTTCTTC. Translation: CATSRDPAGSNEQFF.

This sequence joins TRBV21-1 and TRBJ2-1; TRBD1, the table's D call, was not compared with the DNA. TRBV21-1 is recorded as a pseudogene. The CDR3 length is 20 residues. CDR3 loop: CASKPPLGQLVRDDYNEQFF. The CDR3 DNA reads TGTGCCAGCAAACCCCCTCTTGGGCAGTTGGTAAGGGACGATTACAATGAGCAGTTCTTC.

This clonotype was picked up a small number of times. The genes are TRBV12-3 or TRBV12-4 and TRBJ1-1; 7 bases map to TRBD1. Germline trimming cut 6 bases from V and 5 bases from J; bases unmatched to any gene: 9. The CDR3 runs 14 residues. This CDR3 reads CASSSTGRRTEAFF. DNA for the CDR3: TGTGCCAGCAGCTCGACAGGGCGGCGGACTGAAGCTTTCTTT.

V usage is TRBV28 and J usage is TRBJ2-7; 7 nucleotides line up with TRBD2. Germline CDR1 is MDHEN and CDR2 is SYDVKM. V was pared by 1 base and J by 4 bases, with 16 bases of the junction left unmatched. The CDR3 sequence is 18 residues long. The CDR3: CASSLSLGLGSGEYEQYF. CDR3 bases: TGTGCCAGCAGTTTATCCCTGGGCCTTGGGAGCGGGGAGTACGAGCAGTACTTC.

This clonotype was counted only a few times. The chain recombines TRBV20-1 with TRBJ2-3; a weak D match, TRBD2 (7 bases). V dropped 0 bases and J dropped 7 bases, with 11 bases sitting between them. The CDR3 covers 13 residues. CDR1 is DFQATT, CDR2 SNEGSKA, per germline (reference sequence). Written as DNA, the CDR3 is TGCAGTGCTAGAGAAGGGGGGGCGAATACGCAGTATTTT. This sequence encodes CSAREGGANTQYF.

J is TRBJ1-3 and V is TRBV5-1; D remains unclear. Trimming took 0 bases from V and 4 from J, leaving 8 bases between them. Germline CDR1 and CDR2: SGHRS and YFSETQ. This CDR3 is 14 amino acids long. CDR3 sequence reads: CASSLESGGNTIYF. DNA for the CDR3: TGCGCCAGCAGCTTGGAGTCGGGAGGAAACACCATATATTTT.

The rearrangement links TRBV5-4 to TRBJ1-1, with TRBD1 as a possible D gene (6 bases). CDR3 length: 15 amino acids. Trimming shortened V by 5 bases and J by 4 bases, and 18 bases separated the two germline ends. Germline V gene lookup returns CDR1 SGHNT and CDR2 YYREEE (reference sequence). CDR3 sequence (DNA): TGTGCCAGCAGGCCCCCACAGGGCGGCGGCACTGAAGCTTTCTTT. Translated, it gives CASRPPQGGGTEAFF.